This T cell receptor beta chain was recovered during a study of patients and donors after allogeneic stem cell transplantation. This clonotype was seen a handful of times. TCRdb reprocessed the RT-PCR reads via MiXCR and lists one record per CDR3 protein. Counted here are roughly 960,000 distinct CDR3 sequences, about 20% occurring once; the ten biggest clones make up around 6%. CDR1 KGHSH and CDR2 LQKENI come from the germline V gene. The CDR3 runs 13 residues. J lost 5 bases, V lost 3 bases, and 3 bases had no gene match. This TCR derives from a human donor who was either an allogeneic HSCT recipient or a stem cell or donor lymphocyte infusion donor (not recorded which). It is not recorded whose cells these are; they may come from a transplant donor. Input material: blood, either unsorted or a sorted T cell fraction (not recorded which). The chain joins TRBV18 to TRBJ1-1, with 7 bases fitting TRBD1. CDR3 coding DNA: TGTGCCAGCTCACCGAAACAGGGGACTGAAGCTTTCTTT. It translates to CASSPKQGTEAFF.